Given below is one TCR beta chain in context. CDR3 length: 15 residues. In germline, CDR1 is MNHNY, CDR2 SVGAGI (reference sequence). With 5 bases removed from V and 9 bases from J, the gap between germline ends came to 20 bases. The data derive from a study of blood T cell repertoires in COVID-19. In the authors' methods: Estimation of nucleated cell counts was performed using reference gene primer amplification. Data came from immunoSEQ multiplex PCR; TCRdb stores just in-frame clones and leaves some out. V and J calls and clone size come straight from that table; D and trimming were deduced from the DNA. The sample includes 89,000 or so clones, 90% to 95% of them seen just once.

Specimen: peripheral blood. The TCR originated in a human donor with active COVID-19. The donor label of this sample is uncertain. The chain carries TRBV6-6 and TRBJ1-3; TRBD1 is a possible D gene (6 bases). CDR3 coding DNA: TGTGCCAGCAGTAACCGACAGGCCGCCACGGTCACCATATATTTT. This encodes CASSNRQAATVTIYF.